These T cell receptor beta chains were read from a single sample in a study of cytomegalovirus exposure and HLA in healthy donors. Clones were sequenced by immunoSEQ multiplex PCR, and TCRdb holds only the in-frame ones, with some missing. This table holds about 62,000 clones, approximately 75% found once. Sequencing input: PBMCs. The receptors were gathered from a man aged 60 to 69 in good health and CMV-seropositive. CDR3s include the opening cysteine and the closing phenylalanine or tryptophan. A D gene is named only where the DNA matches it firmly. Clone size is stated in some rows and not others, as once, few, many or a class when expanded.

d_call j_call clone_size v_call cdr3_aa cdr3_nt
TRBD2 TRBJ2-5 - TRBV18 CASSPARPGLAGAETQYF TGTGCCAGCTCACCTGCCCGGCCGGGACTAGCGGGGGCGGAGACCCAGTACTTC
TRBD1 TRBJ1-1 once TRBV6-4 CASSDNRGTEAFF TGTGCCAGCAGTGATAACAGGGGCACTGAAGCTTTCTTT
TRBD1 TRBJ2-7 - TRBV9 CASSVDRGYEQYF TGTGCCAGCAGCGTGGACAGGGGCTACGAGCAGTACTTC
TRBD2 TRBJ2-3 - TRBV6-1 CASYSGSPLTDTQYF TGTGCCAGTTATAGCGGGAGTCCCCTCACAGATACGCAGTATTTT
- TRBJ1-5 - TRBV6-6 CASSYPPAGANQPQHF TGTGCCAGCAGTTACCCTCCGGCAGGCGCCAATCAGCCCCAGCATTTT
- TRBJ1-1 - TRBV15 CATSSTLTGFEAFF TGTGCCACCAGCAGCACCCTGACGGGGTTTGAAGCTTTCTTT
- TRBJ2-5 once TRBV5-6 CASYPRGLETQYF TGTGCCAGCTACCCCCGGGGATTAGAGACCCAGTACTTC
- TRBJ1-3 - TRBV5-8 CASISREGRASGNTIYF TGTGCCAGCATCTCCCGGGAGGGTAGAGCATCCGGAAACACCATATATTTT
TRBD1 TRBJ2-7 once TRBV19 CASSLGQAEPYEQYF TGTGCCAGTAGTCTAGGACAGGCCGAACCCTACGAGCAGTACTTC
- TRBJ1-1 - TRBV10-3 CAIRPNVGGGGAEAFF TGTGCCATCAGGCCCAATGTCGGGGGGGGCGGTGCTGAAGCTTTCTTT
- TRBJ1-4 - TRBV11-2 CASSLDRFRVEKLFF TGTGCCAGCAGCTTAGACCGATTTAGAGTTGAAAAACTGTTTTTT
- TRBJ1-5 - TRBV11-2 CASSFSGANNQPQHF TGTGCCAGCAGCTTTTCAGGGGCCAACAATCAGCCCCAGCATTTT
- TRBJ1-6 - TRBV7-2 CASSLGQDSPLHF TGTGCCAGCAGCTTAGGTCAGGATTCACCCCTCCACTTT
- TRBJ2-5 - TRBV5-1 CASSFEGEKTQYF TGCGCCAGCAGCTTCGAGGGTGAAAAGACCCAGTACTTC
- TRBJ2-5 - TRBV29-1 CSVRVNEETQYF TGCAGCGTTCGGGTTAACGAAGAGACCCAGTACTTC
- TRBJ1-3 - TRBV29-1 CSVEGTAVSGNTIYF TGCAGCGTTGAAGGGACAGCCGTTTCAGGAAACACCATATATTTT
- TRBJ2-1 - TRBV4-1 CASSQVSSFNEQFF TGCGCCAGCAGCCAAGTTAGTTCGTTCAATGAGCAGTTCTTC
TRBD1 TRBJ2-7 - TRBV7-9 CASSLPEQGRSYEQYF TGTGCCAGCAGCTTACCTGAACAGGGGAGATCCTACGAGCAGTACTTC
TRBD2 TRBJ2-1 - TRBV11-1 CASSSSGSLYNEQFF TGTGCCAGCAGCTCGAGCGGGAGCCTCTACAATGAGCAGTTCTTC
- TRBJ2-6 - TRBV11-3 CASSLVAGSGANVLTF TGTGCCAGCAGCTTAGTGGCAGGTTCTGGGGCCAACGTCCTGACTTTC
- TRBJ2-7 - TRBV19 CASSHRQNYEQYF TGTGCCAGTAGTCACAGGCAAAACTACGAGCAGTACTTC
- TRBJ1-4 once TRBV19 CASSSRQANEKLFF TGTGCCAGTAGTTCCCGACAGGCTAATGAAAAACTGTTTTTT
- TRBJ2-4 - TRBV5-1 CASSLDRGIMAKNIQYF TGCGCCAGCAGCTTGGATCGGGGGATCATGGCCAAAAACATTCAGTACTTC
TRBD1 TRBJ2-1 - TRBV7-2 CASSLGGQGYNEQFF TGTGCCAGCAGCTTAGGGGGACAGGGTTACAATGAGCAGTTCTTC
TRBD1 TRBJ2-3 - TRBV5-1 CASSLWGQASTDTQYF TGCGCCAGCAGCCTATGGGGACAGGCAAGCACAGATACGCAGTATTTT
- TRBJ1-3 - TRBV27 CASSLTVNSGNTIYF TGTGCCAGCAGTTTGACAGTGAACTCTGGAAACACCATATATTTT
- TRBJ1-6 once TRBV6-5 CASGLSSYNSPLHF TGTGCCAGCGGTCTAAGCTCCTATAATTCACCCCTCCACTTT
TRBD1 TRBJ1-2 - TRBV6-6 CASSSLRPGQGYGYTF TGTGCCAGCAGTTCCCTTCGACCGGGACAGGGTTATGGCTACACCTTC
- TRBJ2-5 - TRBV7-2 CASSLGGRGIQETQYF TGTGCCAGCAGCTTAGGCGGACGCGGGATCCAAGAGACCCAGTACTTC
- TRBJ2-1 - TRBV11-3 CASSFLSGFRDEQFF TGTGCCAGCAGCTTTCTTTCGGGTTTCCGTGATGAGCAGTTCTTC
- TRBJ1-3 - TRBV29-1 CSVTKISGNTIYF TGCAGCGTTACAAAAATCTCTGGAAACACCATATATTTT
- TRBJ1-1 few TRBV7-2 CASSSQPGNTEAFF TGTGCCAGCAGCTCCCAGCCAGGGAACACTGAAGCTTTCTTT
TRBD1 TRBJ2-7 - TRBV2 CASSEGRGSLNEQYF TGTGCCAGCAGTGAGGGCAGGGGGAGTTTAAACGAGCAGTACTTC
- TRBJ1-1 - TRBV5-1 CASSREGNTEAFF TGCGCCAGCAGTAGGGAGGGAAACACTGAAGCTTTCTTT
- TRBJ2-1 - TRBV2 CASSAYMNNEQFF TGTGCCAGCAGTGCTTACATGAACAATGAGCAGTTCTTC
TRBD2 TRBJ2-3 - TRBV6-6 CASSGLAGRSTDTQYF TGTGCCAGCTCGGGACTAGCGGGCAGGAGCACAGATACGCAGTATTTT
TRBD2 TRBJ2-5 - TRBV4-1 CASSHILAGGPQETQYF TGCGCCAGCAGCCACATACTAGCGGGGGGGCCTCAAGAGACCCAGTACTTC
- TRBJ2-1 - TRBV2 CASATYNEQFF TGTGCCAGTGCGACCTACAATGAGCAGTTCTTC
- TRBJ2-1 - TRBV19 CASSIKAGPNEQFF TGTGCCAGTAGTATAAAGGCGGGCCCCAATGAGCAGTTCTTC
- TRBJ2-4 - TRBV27 CASSKGGEEDIQYF TGTGCCAGCAGCAAGGGGGGGGAGGAGGACATTCAGTACTTC
- TRBJ2-6 - TRBV2 CASSESGDSGANVLTF TGTGCCAGCAGTGAATCGGGGGACTCAGGGGCCAACGTCCTGACTTTC
TRBD2 TRBJ2-7 - TRBV5-1 CASSLGSGNYEQYF TGCGCCAGCAGCTTGGGGAGCGGGAACTACGAGCAGTACTTC
TRBD2 TRBJ2-7 - TRBV7-6 CASSLVGLAGEQYF TGTGCCAGCAGCTTAGTAGGACTAGCGGGCGAGCAGTACTTC